The source of this TCR beta chain is a study of shared clonotypes between healthy human individuals. Overall study findings and caveats: Deeper or shallower sequencing was expected to change how clonotypes are shared among donors.

The method was immunoSEQ multiplex PCR; TCRdb's version includes in-frame clones alone and lacks a portion of them. Among a few hundred thousand clones listed, more than 95% were seen once. The CDR3 loop spans 12 amino acids. Germline V gives CDR1 LNHDA, CDR2 SQIVND (reference sequence). V was shortened by 5 bases and J by 2 bases, with 4 bases between the two germline ends. As regards this clone: The target antigen is unknown.

The chain uses TRBV19 and TRBJ2-1; the D is unclear. This TCR was sampled from a woman aged 25 to 39 in good health. Sequencing was done on a sample of naive CD4+ T cells sorted from blood. The subset here: CD45RA+ positively selected. The CDR3 DNA follows: TGTGCCAGTAGTCAGACCTACAATGAGCAGTTCTTC. Translated, it gives CASSQTYNEQFF.